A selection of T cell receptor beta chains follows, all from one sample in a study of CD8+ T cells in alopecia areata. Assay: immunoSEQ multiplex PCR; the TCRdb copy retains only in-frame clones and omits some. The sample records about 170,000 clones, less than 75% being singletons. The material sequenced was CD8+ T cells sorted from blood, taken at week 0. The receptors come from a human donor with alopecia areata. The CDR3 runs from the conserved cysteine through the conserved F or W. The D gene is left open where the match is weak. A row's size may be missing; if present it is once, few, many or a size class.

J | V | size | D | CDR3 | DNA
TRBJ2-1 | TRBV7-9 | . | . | CASSTRQTSSYNEQFF | TGTGCCAGCAGCACGAGACAGACAAGCTCCTACAATGAGCAGTTCTTC
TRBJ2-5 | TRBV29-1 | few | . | CSGHLGRETQYF | TGCAGCGGCCATTTGGGAAGAGAGACCCAGTACTTC
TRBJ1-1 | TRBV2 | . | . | CASTGAYSDTEAFF | TGTGCCAGCACGGGGGCGTATTCGGACACTGAAGCTTTCTTT
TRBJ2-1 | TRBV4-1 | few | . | CASSQDGFVDWPYNEQFF | TGCGCCAGCAGCCAAGATGGGTTCGTCGACTGGCCTTACAATGAGCAGTTCTTC
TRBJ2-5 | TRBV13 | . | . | CASSELGREGETQYF | TGTGCCAGCAGTGAACTGGGCAGGGAAGGAGAGACCCAGTACTTC
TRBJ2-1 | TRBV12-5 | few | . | CASGSIIDEQFF | TGTGCTAGTGGTTCGATTATCGATGAGCAGTTCTTC
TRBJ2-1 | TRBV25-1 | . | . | CASSEVSSYNEQFF | TGTGCCAGCAGTGAAGTTAGCTCCTACAATGAGCAGTTCTTC
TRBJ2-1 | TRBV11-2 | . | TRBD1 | CASSGGTGGLNEQFF | TGTGCCAGCAGCGGCGGGACAGGGGGGCTTAATGAGCAGTTCTTC
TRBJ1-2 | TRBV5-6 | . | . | CASSPGGPGYTF | TGTGCCAGCAGCCCTGGAGGGCCGGGCTACACCTTC
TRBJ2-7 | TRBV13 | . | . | CASSLSGGDYEQYF | TGTGCCAGCAGCTTATCCGGCGGGGACTACGAGCAGTACTTC
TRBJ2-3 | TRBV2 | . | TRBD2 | CASSTGLVTFHTDTQYF | TGTGCCAGCAGTACGGGACTAGTTACTTTTCACACAGATACGCAGTATTTT
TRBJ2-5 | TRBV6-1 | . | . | CASSEARSWAYDF | TGTGCCAGCAGTGAAGCGCGCAGTTGGGCCTATGACTTC
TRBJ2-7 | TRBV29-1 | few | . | CSVLGIQLPYEQYF | TGCAGCGTCCTCGGGATACAGCTACCCTACGAGCAGTACTTC
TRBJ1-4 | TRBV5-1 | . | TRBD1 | CASSFAVGTGDEKLFF | TGCGCCAGCAGCTTTGCTGTCGGGACAGGGGATGAAAAACTGTTTTTT
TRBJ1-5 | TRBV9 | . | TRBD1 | CASSLGQGGQPQHF | TGTGCCAGCAGCTTAGGACAGGGAGGTCAGCCCCAGCATTTT
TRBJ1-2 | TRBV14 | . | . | CASSQDSDFYGYTF | TGTGCCAGCAGCCAAGATTCAGACTTCTATGGCTACACCTTC
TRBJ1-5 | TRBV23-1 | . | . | CASSRHQPQHF | TGCGCCAGCAGCCGCCATCAGCCCCAGCATTTT
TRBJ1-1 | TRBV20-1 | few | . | CSASYAFF | TGCAGTGCTTCTTACGCTTTCTTT
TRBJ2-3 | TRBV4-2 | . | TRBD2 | CASSQDWRGGVDTQYF | TGTGCCAGCAGCCAAGATTGGCGGGGGGGTGTTGATACGCAGTATTTT
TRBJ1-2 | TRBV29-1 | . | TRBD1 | CSANTATGTEPRIYGYTF | TGCAGCGCCAATACCGCCACCGGGACAGAACCCCGGATCTATGGCTACACCTTC
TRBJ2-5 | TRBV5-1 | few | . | CASSSGDGSTQYF | TGCGCCAGCAGCTCAGGGGACGGCTCGACCCAGTACTTC
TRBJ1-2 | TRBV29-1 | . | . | CSVDVGLRNGYTF | TGCAGCGTTGATGTCGGGCTTAGGAATGGCTACACCTTC
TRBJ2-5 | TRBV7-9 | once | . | CASSLQAQETQYF | TGTGCCAGCAGCCTGCAGGCCCAAGAGACCCAGTACTTC
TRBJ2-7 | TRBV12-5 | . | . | CASGPEPYEQYF | TGTGCTAGTGGTCCAGAGCCCTACGAGCAGTACTTC
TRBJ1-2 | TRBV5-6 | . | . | CASSFLGDGYTF | TGTGCCAGCAGCTTTTTGGGGGATGGCTACACCTTC
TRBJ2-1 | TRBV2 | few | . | CASSEDQGGYNEQFF | TGTGCCAGCAGTGAGGATCAGGGTGGTTACAATGAGCAGTTCTTC
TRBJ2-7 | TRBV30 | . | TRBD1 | CACSRDRVGEQYF | TGTGCCTGTAGCCGGGACAGGGTTGGCGAGCAGTACTTC
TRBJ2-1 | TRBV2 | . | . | CASSGAFEQFF | TGTGCCAGCAGTGGGGCCTTTGAGCAGTTCTTC
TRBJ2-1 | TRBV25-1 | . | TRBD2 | CASSGLRGITYNEQFF | TGTGCCAGCAGTGGTTTGCGGGGGATTACCTACAATGAGCAGTTCTTC
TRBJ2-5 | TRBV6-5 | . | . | CASSYGYKETQYF | TGTGCCAGCAGTTACGGCTACAAAGAGACCCAGTACTTC
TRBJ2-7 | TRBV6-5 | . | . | CASSSGSREQYF | TGTGCCAGCAGTTCGGGTTCGAGAGAGCAGTACTTC
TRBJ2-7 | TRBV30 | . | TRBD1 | CARDADRAYEQYF | TGTGCCCGGGACGCGGACAGGGCCTACGAGCAGTACTTC
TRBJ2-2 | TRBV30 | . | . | CAFLINTGELFF | TGTGCCTTTCTTATTAACACCGGGGAGCTGTTTTTT
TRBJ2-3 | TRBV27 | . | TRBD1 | CASSALTGGGDTQYF | TGTGCCAGCAGTGCCTTGACAGGGGGTGGAGATACGCAGTATTTT
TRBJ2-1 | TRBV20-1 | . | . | CSAERGNEQFF | TGCAGTGCCGAGAGGGGGAATGAGCAGTTCTTC
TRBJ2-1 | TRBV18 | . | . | CASSPLYNEQFF | TGTGCCAGCTCACCACTCTATAATGAGCAGTTCTTC
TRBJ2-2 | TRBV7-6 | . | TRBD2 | CASSLGLAGRTNTGELFF | TGTGCCAGCAGCTTAGGACTAGCGGGGAGAACGAACACCGGGGAGCTGTTTTTT
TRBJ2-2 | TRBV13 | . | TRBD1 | CASSRGQANTGELFF | TGTGCCAGCAGCCGGGGACAGGCGAACACCGGGGAGCTGTTTTTT
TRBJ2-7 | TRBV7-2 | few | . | CASSLSPSSYEQYF | TGTGCCAGCAGCTTATCTCCGAGCTCCTACGAGCAGTACTTC
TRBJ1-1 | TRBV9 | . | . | CASSPWDGDTEAFF | TGTGCCAGCAGCCCTTGGGACGGGGACACTGAAGCTTTCTTT
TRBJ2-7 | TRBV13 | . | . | CASSSSGPLYEQYF | TGTGCCAGCAGCTCATCGGGACCCCTTTACGAGCAGTACTTC
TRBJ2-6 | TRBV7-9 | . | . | CASRSGANVLTF | TGTGCCAGTCGGTCTGGGGCCAACGTCCTGACTTTC
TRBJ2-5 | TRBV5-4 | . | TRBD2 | CASTRAQRGGIETQYF | TGTGCCAGCACCAGGGCACAGCGGGGGGGCATAGAGACCCAGTACTTC
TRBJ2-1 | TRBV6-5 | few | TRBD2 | CASNPRTSGNNEQFF | TGTGCCAGCAACCCCCGGACTAGCGGGAACAATGAGCAGTTCTTC
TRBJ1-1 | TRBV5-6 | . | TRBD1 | CASSLMTGVNTEAFF | TGTGCCAGCAGCTTGATGACAGGGGTGAACACTGAAGCTTTCTTT
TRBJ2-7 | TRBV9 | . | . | CASSPTGGGVTVYEQYF | TGTGCCAGCAGCCCCACGGGTGGCGGGGTAACTGTCTACGAGCAGTACTTC
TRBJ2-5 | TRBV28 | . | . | CASSLSPLEAQYF | TGTGCCAGCAGTTTATCCCCCCTAGAGGCCCAGTACTTC
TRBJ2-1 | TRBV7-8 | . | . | CASSLIGTSERDNDYNEQFF | TGTGCCAGCAGCTTAATTGGGACCAGTGAAAGGGACAATGACTACAATGAGCAGTTCTTC
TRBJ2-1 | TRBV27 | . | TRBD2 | CASSLGLAGVNEQFF | TGTGCCAGCAGTTTAGGTCTAGCGGGGGTCAATGAGCAGTTCTTC
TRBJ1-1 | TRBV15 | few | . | CATSSAGLGAGTEAFF | TGTGCCACCAGCTCAGCAGGGCTTGGGGCTGGCACTGAAGCTTTCTTT